This TCR beta chain came from a study of beta chain features in type 1 diabetes. This clone was counted between two and nine times. What it binds is unknown. Every isolated RNA sample was fully reverse transcribed, so sequencing captured expressed TCRB transcripts. TCRdb keeps only in-frame clones here, not all; method: immunoSEQ multiplex PCR. Of more than 550,000 clones in the sample, around 15% were seen once. Study observations and caveats: The naive, central memory and Treg TCRB repertoires of patients appeared to be more similar to one another than those of healthy donors. Shorter TCRB CDR3s, moderately but significantly so, were found in Type 1 diabetes patients in all four CD4+ subsets.

This CDR3 contains 14 residues. V was clipped by 4 bases and J by 4 bases, with 16 bases between them. CDR1 SQVTM and CDR2 ANQGSEA come from the germline V gene. CD45RO/CCR7/CD25/CD127/CD95/CD27 separated CD4+ naive, central memory, regulatory and stem cell-like memory cells by sorting. The sample consisted of naive CD4+ T cells from blood. The receptor comes from a man aged 18 to 29 with type 1 diabetes. The chain uses TRBV29-1 and TRBJ1-2; D gene unclear. The CDR3 DNA is TGCAGCGTTGTATTGTGGGGTAATCCCTATGGCTACACCTTC. It is translated as CSVVLWGNPYGYTF.